The T cell receptor (beta chain) described here comes from a study of Graves' ophthalmopathy and Graves' hyperthyroidism. RNA transcripts provided the template for amplifying TCR beta CDR3 regions. Amplification began with first-round RT-PCR using HTBI primers, then second-round multiplex PCR was performed. TCRdb reanalysed the multiplex PCR reads using MiXCR and keeps one entry per CDR3 protein. The sample has about 740,000 distinct CDR3 sequences, approximately 40% seen once. Among the exclusions were patients with other autoimmune diseases, uncontrolled infections, pregnancy or lactation. Clinical symptoms, serum thyroxine, TRAb, thyroid ultrasound and orbital computed tomography formed the basis of diagnosis. PBMCs originated in around 11 ml of fresh peripheral blood. V dropped 4 bases and J dropped 2 bases, with 8 bases sitting between them. The CDR3 has 13 residues. Germline loops: CDR1 LNHNV, CDR2 YYDKDF (reference sequence).

Many counts were recorded for this clonotype. What it binds is unknown. Whole-study findings and limits: Most expanded clonotypes from thyroid (those above 0.001 frequency) were also found in blood.

The TCR comes from an adult man with Graves' ophthalmopathy. The chain couples TRBV15 to TRBJ2-5, with a possible D match to TRBD1 (5 bases). Sequencing used peripheral blood. This CDR3 reads CATSNRTQETQYF. In DNA form, the CDR3 reads TGTGCCACCAGCAACAGGACGCAAGAGACCCAGTACTTC.